The 26 T cell receptor beta chains reported below all come from one sample, sequenced in a study of early T cells in non-severe SARS-CoV-2 infection. TCRdb re-derived calls from the 5' RACE reads in MiXCR, one entry per CDR3 protein. The table records fewer than 40,000 distinct CDR3 sequences, roughly 5.7% of them present only once. The material sequenced was whole blood. The source is an adult who was a healthcare worker with PCR-confirmed SARS-CoV-2 infection or an uninfected control (not recorded which).

This clonotype appeared many times. V is TRBV11-2 and J is TRBJ2-7; TRBD1 agrees at 7 bases. This CDR3 contains 16 residues. V lost 2 bases to trimming and J lost 4 bases; unmatched junction nucleotides: 11. Per germline, CDR1 SGHAT and CDR2 FQNNGV. CDR3 loop: CASSLYRAGGLYEQYF. As DNA, the CDR3 is TGTGCCAGCAGCTTATACAGGGCAGGGGGTTTGTACGAGCAGTACTTC.

With respect to this clonotype: With a much larger clone just one base away, this may be a read error. This rearrangement joins TRBV6-2 or TRBV6-3 to TRBJ1-1; no clear D. This CDR3 has 14 residues. V lost 2 bases and J 3 bases, leaving 10 bases between the germline ends. From germline, CDR1 is MNHEY and CDR2 SVGEGT. CDR3 loop: CASSYVSMDTEAFF. DNA of the CDR3: TGTGCCAGCAGTTACGTTTCGATGGACACTGAAGCTTTCTTT.

This clonotype was detected many times. V usage is TRBV12-3 or TRBV12-4 and J usage is TRBJ2-2; D is possibly TRBD1 (6 bases). The CDR3 is 15 residues long. V lost 6 bases and J lost 1, with 12 bases in between. The CDR3: CASSWDNKNTGELFF. CDR3 coding DNA: TGTGCCAGCAGCTGGGACAACAAGAACACCGGGGAGCTGTTTTTT.

Remarks on this clonotype: One base away lies a much larger clone, so this may be a sequencing read error. The rearrangement joins TRBV18 to TRBJ1-1; D remains ambiguous. The CDR3 spans 15 residues. Germline V gene sequence: CDR1 KGHSH, CDR2 LQKENI. The CDR3 DNA follows: TGTGTCAGCTCACCAGTAGGCGACACGAACACTGAAGCTTTCTTT. Residues: CVSSPVGDTNTEAFF.

This clonotype was found many times. V is TRBV12-3 or TRBV12-4 and J is TRBJ2-3; D gene ambiguous. There are 12 residues in the CDR3. With 6 bases removed from V and 4 bases from J, the gap between germline ends came to 8 bases. The CDR3 coding sequence is TGTGCCAGCAGGCCCGACTCAGATACGCAGTATTTT. This codes for CASRPDSDTQYF.

This clonotype was seen a few times. The chain recombines TRBV12-3 or TRBV12-4 with TRBJ2-3; no definite D call. The CDR3 is 15 residues long. The germline V and J ends were trimmed by 3 bases and 3 bases, with 13 bases remaining between them. The CDR3 DNA is TGTGCCAGCAGTTTCGCTATCTCTGGAACAGATACGCAGTATTTT. Translating gives CASSFAISGTDTQYF.

This clonotype was counted many times. This chain links TRBV29-1 with TRBJ2-7; D may correspond to TRBD1 or TRBD2 (5 bases each). The CDR3 covers 14 residues. Germline CDR1 is SQVTM and CDR2 is ANQGSEA. Trimming left V 3 bases short and J 3 bases short, with 15 bases between. The CDR3 spells CSVELSGPRYEQYF. The CDR3 nucleotides are TGCAGCGTTGAGCTTTCGGGACCGCGCTACGAGCAGTACTTC.

The rearrangement joins TRBV18 to TRBJ1-5; D not resolved. The CDR3 runs 16 residues. Germline values: CDR1 KGHSH, CDR2 LQKENI. The V and J ends lost 3 bases and 0 bases respectively, with 12 bases between them. The CDR3 coding sequence is TGTGCCAGCTCACCTTTTAGGACGGATAGCAATCAGCCCCAGCATTTT. It is translated as CASSPFRTDSNQPQHF. The complete variable domain, with remaining parts taken from reference TRBV18 and TRBJ1-5, reads NAGVMQNPRHLVRRRGQEARLRCSPMKGHSHVYWYRQLPEEGLKFMVYLQKENIIDESGMPKERFSAEFPKEGPSILRIQQVVRGDSAAYFCASSPFRTDSNQPQHFGDGTRLSIL.

There are many counts of this clonotype. The chain recombines TRBV20-1 with TRBJ2-1; 7 bases map to TRBD2. Germline V gives CDR1 DFQATT, CDR2 SNEGSKA (reference sequence). The CDR3 consists of 16 residues. Trimming removed 7 bases from V and 2 bases from J; junction bases left unmatched: 14. CDR3 in DNA: TGCAGTGTCCAATCCCGGGGAGGGCCCACCTACAATGAGCAGTTCTTC. It encodes CSVQSRGGPTYNEQFF.

This clonotype was counted at least ten times. J is TRBJ1-6 and V is TRBV6-5, with D hard to call. This CDR3 contains 13 residues. The ends were cut back, 6 bases at V and 7 bases at J, with 10 bases in the middle. Germline values: CDR1 MNHEY, CDR2 SVGAGI. The CDR3 here is CASSDVGNSPLHF. CDR3 nucleotide sequence: TGTGCCAGCAGCGACGTGGGAAATTCACCCCTCCACTTT.

At least ten counts were recorded for this clonotype. J is TRBJ1-1 and V is TRBV7-9, with TRBD1 identical over 8 bases. The CDR3 covers 16 residues. Losses at the gene ends were 10 bases for V and 3 bases for J; bases not matched to a gene: 16. The germline V gene encodes CDR1 SEHNR and CDR2 FQNEAQ (reference sequence). CDR3 region: CATFDSGTGVDTEAFF. DNA for the CDR3: TGTGCCACTTTCGATTCCGGGACAGGAGTCGACACTGAAGCTTTCTTT.

The V and J genes are TRBV6-6 and TRBJ2-3; 7 positions match TRBD2. The germline V gene encodes CDR1 MNHNY and CDR2 SVGAGI (reference sequence). The CDR3 runs to 16 residues. Trimming at V came to 5 bases and at J to 3 bases, leaving 11 bases not matched to a gene. The CDR3 loop is CASSTRRRENTDTQYF. The DNA for the CDR3 is TGTGCCAGCAGTACTAGAAGGCGGGAGAATACAGATACGCAGTATTTT.

This clonotype was recorded many times. V gene TRBV28 combines with J gene TRBJ2-4; a weak D match, TRBD1 (6 bases). The CDR3 covers 14 residues. V was shortened by 5 bases and J by 3 bases, with 11 bases between the two germline ends. In germline, CDR1 is MDHEN, CDR2 SYDVKM. The CDR3: CASSTGTYKNIQYF. CDR3 DNA: TGTGCCAGCAGTACAGGGACATACAAAAACATTCAGTACTTC.

In this sample, this clonotype turned up many times. This chain connects TRBV12-3 or TRBV12-4 to TRBJ1-1, with D maybe TRBD1 (6 bases). V lost 6 bases and J 11 bases, leaving 19 bases between the germline ends. This CDR3 has 13 residues. The CDR3 DNA sequence: TGTGCCAGCAGGCCCGGGGGGGCGCCGAGGGCTTTCTTT. Its translation: CASRPGGAPRAFF.

In its sample, this clonotype was seen a few times. CDR3 sequence: CSVKIRQLGGYTF. CDR3 nucleotides: TGCAGCGTTAAAATCCGCCAATTAGGAGGCTACACCTTC. The rearrangement uses TRBV29-1 and TRBJ1-2; D gene uncertain. V was trimmed by 5 bases and J by 8 bases, leaving 18 bases between them. The V gene's germline CDR1 is SQVTM and CDR2 ANQGSEA. This CDR3 is built from 13 residues.

This clonotype was picked up a small number of times. V is TRBV12-3 or TRBV12-4 and J is TRBJ1-5, with D possibly matching TRBD1 (5 bases). Trimming shortened V by 6 bases and J by 5 bases, and 17 bases separated the two germline ends. CDR3 size: 15 residues. The CDR3 region is CASRGPGRMDQPQHF. The CDR3 nucleotides are TGTGCCAGCAGGGGACCGGGCAGGATGGATCAGCCCCAGCATTTT.

This clonotype occurred many times. This rearrangement joins TRBV5-5 to TRBJ2-7; 7 nucleotides align to TRBD2. The CDR3 runs 14 residues. V shed 2 bases and J 3 bases; nucleotides not matched to a gene: 5. CDR1 is SGHKS and CDR2 is YYEKEE in the germline V gene (reference sequence). As DNA, the CDR3 is TGTGCCAGCAGCTTTCGACTAGCCAACTACGAGCAGTACTTC. Translated: CASSFRLANYEQYF.

There are many counts of this clonotype. This chain links TRBV29-1 with TRBJ2-7; 7 nucleotides align to TRBD2. The ends lost 0 bases at V and 7 bases at J; junction bases unmatched: 9. Germline V lookup: CDR1 SQVTM, CDR2 ANQGSEA. The CDR3 has 14 amino acids. The CDR3 coding sequence is TGCAGCGTTGAAGAGTTGACTAGCTCGGGTGAGCAGTACTTC. Translating it yields CSVEELTSSGEQYF.

This clonotype was observed many times. The V gene is TRBV19, the J gene TRBJ2-7, with no clear D. The CDR3 is 15 residues long. Deletions cut 5 bases from V and 5 bases from J, with 19 bases between. Germline V gene sequence: CDR1 LNHDA, CDR2 SQIVND (reference sequence). The CDR3: CASSALTAPPDEQYF. The CDR3 DNA reads as TGTGCCAGTAGTGCACTAACGGCGCCCCCTGACGAGCAGTACTTC.

In its sample, this clonotype was seen a few times. The chain uses TRBV12-3 or TRBV12-4 and TRBJ1-1; TRBD1 aligns across 9 bases. The junction had 4 bases not matched to a gene; V was cut back by 1 base and J by 4 bases. The CDR3 is 15 residues long. For the CDR3, the DNA is TGTGCCAGCAGTTTAGTTACAGGGGGCCTCACTGAAGCTTTCTTT. Its translation: CASSLVTGGLTEAFF.

In this sample, this clonotype turned up a few times. The rearrangement uses TRBV7-9 and TRBJ2-3; 10 bases agree with TRBD2. This CDR3 has 15 residues. The germline V gene encodes CDR1 SEHNR and CDR2 FQNEAQ (reference sequence). V was clipped by 3 bases and J by 3 bases; unmatched bases: 3. CDR3 protein: CASSFTSGKTDTQYF. The CDR3 bases are TGTGCCAGCAGCTTTACTAGCGGGAAAACAGATACGCAGTATTTT.

This clonotype was recorded at least ten times. The V and J genes are TRBV12-3 or TRBV12-4 and TRBJ2-1; 11 bases fit TRBD2. This CDR3 spans 16 amino acids. V lost 4 bases and J lost 7; bases outside the gene matches: 9. CDR3 sequence reads: CASSSGIAGGGNEQFF. The CDR3 coding sequence is TGTGCCAGCAGTTCCGGGATAGCGGGAGGGGGAAATGAGCAGTTCTTC.

This clonotype was counted many times. This chain uses TRBV7-2 with TRBJ1-1; D may be TRBD1 (6 bases). Germline V gives CDR1 SGHTA, CDR2 FQGNSA. CDR3 length: 15 residues. Trimming shortened V by 4 bases and J by 0 bases, and 12 bases separated the two germline ends. CDR3 coding DNA: TGTGCCAGCAGCTCGGCATACAGGGTGAACACTGAAGCTTTCTTT. It translates to CASSSAYRVNTEAFF.

This clonotype was seen ten or more times. The CDR3, as DNA: TGTGCCAGCAGCCCCATGACAGGGGATGGGTACAATGAGCAGTTCTTC. Amino acid sequence: CASSPMTGDGYNEQFF. The rearrangement joins TRBV7-9 to TRBJ2-1; 8 bases fit TRBD1. The CDR3 runs 16 residues. Germline V gene lookup returns CDR1 SEHNR and CDR2 FQNEAQ (reference sequence). V trimming: 5 bases; J trimming: 4 bases; junction bases outside the gene matches: 10.

This clonotype occurred many times. This sequence joins TRBV30 and TRBJ1-2; D remains ambiguous. V shed 2 bases and J shed 7 bases, with 11 bases lying between them. There are 12 residues in the CDR3. The germline V gene encodes CDR1 GTSNPN and CDR2 SVGIG (reference sequence). The CDR3 sequence is CAWSRGGGGYTF. The CDR3 DNA reads TGTGCCTGGAGTAGAGGTGGTGGTGGCTACACCTTC.

This clonotype was seen at least ten times. This chain joins TRBV28 and TRBJ2-7; the D is unclear. Germline CDR1 is MDHEN and CDR2 is SYDVKM. The CDR3 spans 13 residues. Between the trimmed V and J ends, which lost 3 bases and 2 bases, there was a span of 8 bases. CDR3 DNA: TGTGCCAGCAGTTTCGGCGGACCCTACGAGCAGTACTTC. As protein: CASSFGGPYEQYF.